The clone carrying this TCR beta chain was observed many times. Thyroid ultrasound, orbital computed tomography, clinical symptoms, and serum thyroxine and TRAb underpinned diagnoses. From approximately 9.3 ml of fresh peripheral blood, PBMCs were isolated. Amplified regions were TCR beta CDR3 sequences from RNA transcripts. The HTBI primer set drove a first-round RT-PCR of the TCR CDR3. MiXCR was run by TCRdb on the multiplex PCR reads, yielding one entry per CDR3 protein. This table holds around 340,000 distinct CDR3 sequences, approximately 15% found once. This specimen belongs to a study of T cells in Graves' hyperthyroidism and ophthalmopathy. V was cut by 4 bases and J by 2 bases, with 20 bases left in between. Germline V gene data show CDR1 as SEHNR and CDR2 as FQNEAQ (reference sequence). CDR3 length: 18 amino acids.

Sequencing input: blood. The receptor was derived from a woman aged 25-40 years with Graves' hyperthyroidism. The chain combines TRBV7-9 with TRBJ2-2; D is perhaps TRBD1 (6 bases). In DNA, the CDR3 is TGTGCCAGCAGCTATAGAATCGTCAGGGACACCAACACCGGGGAGCTGTTTTTT. This gives the protein CASSYRIVRDTNTGELFF. Based on the CDR3 plus reference TRBV7-9 and TRBJ2-2, the full variable domain is DTGVSQNPRHKITKRGQNVTFRCDPISEHNRLYWYRQTLGQGPEFLTYFQNEAQLEKSRLLSDRFSAERPKGSFSTLEIQRTEQGDSAMYLCASSYRIVRDTNTGELFFGEGSRLTVL.